This TCR beta chain came from a study of control samples from healthy donors and cancer patients. Assay used: immunoSEQ multiplex PCR; TCRdb lists only in-frame clones, some missing. The sample comprises some 80,000 clones, under 90% of which are singletons, and 5.5% rests with the top ten. Trimming took 6 bases from V and 0 from J; bases not matched to a gene: 2. Germline-derived CDR1 and CDR2 are MNHEY and SVGEGT. The CDR3 totals 14 residues. The sequence derives from a man aged 50 to 59 in good health. This rearrangement joins TRBV6-2 or TRBV6-3 to TRBJ1-5; 7 nucleotides agree with TRBD1. The sample was blood. In DNA, the CDR3 is TGTGCCAGCAGCCGGGACAGTAGCAATCAGCCCCAGCATTTT. Translated, it gives CASSRDSSNQPQHF.